A single sample gave rise to the 8 T cell receptor beta chains below, sequenced in a study of T cells in Graves' hyperthyroidism and ophthalmopathy. Amplification targeted TCR beta CDR3 regions from RNA transcripts. HTBI primers were used for first-round RT-PCR of the TCR CDR3. One entry per CDR3 protein results from TCRdb running MiXCR on the multiplex PCR reads. The table shows approximately 720,000 distinct CDR3 sequences, with roughly a sixth occurring only once. The material sequenced was blood. The receptors here all came from a woman aged 45 to 65 with Graves' hyperthyroidism that later progressed to Graves' ophthalmopathy.

Of note for this clonotype: A single base separates this from a much larger clone, so it may be a read error. The rearrangement uses TRBV7-9 and TRBJ1-1; D call uncertain. The germline gives CDR1 SEHNR, CDR2 FQNEAQ (reference sequence). Trimming shortened V by 1 base and J by 0 bases, and 9 bases separated the two germline ends. The CDR3 is 15 residues long. The CDR3 loop reads CASSLGQTMNTEAFF. In nucleotides, the CDR3 is TGTGCCAGCAGCTTAGGGCAGACCATGAACACTGAAGCTTTCTTT.

This clonotype was recorded many times. This chain uses TRBV6-2 or TRBV6-3 with TRBJ1-5, with 10 nucleotides matching TRBD1. The germline CDR1 and CDR2 sequences are MNHEY and SVGEGT. This CDR3 has 17 residues. Unmatched junction bases numbered 7, after V lost 2 bases and J lost 3 bases. This CDR3 is CASSYGSGTGVNQPQHF. Here the CDR3 DNA reads TGTGCCAGCAGTTACGGTTCCGGGACAGGGGTCAATCAGCCCCAGCATTTT.

CDR3 nucleotides: TGTGCCAGCTCACCCGCGGACAACTACGAGCAGTACTTC. Translation gives CASSPADNYEQYF. This sequence joins TRBV18 and TRBJ2-7, with D possibly matching TRBD1 (5 bases). CDR1 is KGHSH, CDR2 LQKENI, per germline. V was clipped by 3 bases and J by 3 bases, with 9 bases between them. There are 13 residues in the CDR3.

CDR3 in DNA: TGTGCCAGCAGCCTAGACAGGGGGCATGATACGCAGTATTTT. Its protein product is CASSLDRGHDTQYF. The V and J genes are TRBV7-9 and TRBJ2-3, with 10 bases identical to TRBD1. V shed 5 bases and J 6 bases; nucleotides not matched to a gene: 5. CDR1 and CDR2 (germline): SEHNR, FQNEAQ (reference sequence). The CDR3 runs 14 residues.

This clonotype was seen ten or more times. The chain is built from TRBV11-2 and TRBJ2-2; 8 nucleotides agree with TRBD2. Per the germline V gene, CDR1 is SGHAT and CDR2 is FQNNGV. This CDR3 spans 13 amino acids. CDR3 region: CALAGGNTGELFF. The CDR3 DNA sequence: TGTGCTTTGGCGGGGGGGAACACCGGGGAGCTGTTTTTT.

Of note for this clonotype: Being one base from a much bigger clone, this may be a read error. The chain couples TRBV2 to TRBJ1-5, with 7 positions matching TRBD1. CDR1 is SNHLY, CDR2 FYNNEI, per germline. The CDR3 has 19 amino acids. DNA of the CDR3: TGTGCCAACAGTGAAAGGACAGGTGGTAGGTATAGTGGCAATCAGCCCCAGCATTTT. This translates into CANSERTGGRYSGNQPQHF.

This chain links TRBV5-1 with TRBJ2-1; D uncertain. The CDR3 loop spans 15 amino acids. The V and J ends lost 1 base and 0 bases respectively, with 8 bases between them. The V gene's germline CDR1 is SGHRS and CDR2 YFSETQ. The CDR3, as DNA: TGCGCCAGCAGCTTGAGTGATAGCTCCTACAATGAGCAGTTCTTC. Protein sequence: CASSLSDSSYNEQFF.

This clonotype has only a few counts. The chain carries TRBV20-1 and TRBJ2-5, with D possibly matching TRBD1 (6 bases). The CDR3 has 11 amino acids. The V gene's germline CDR1 is DFQATT and CDR2 SNEGSKA (reference sequence). The CDR3 is CSPGQAETQYF. The CDR3 DNA reads TGCAGCCCGGGACAAGCAGAGACCCAGTACTTC.